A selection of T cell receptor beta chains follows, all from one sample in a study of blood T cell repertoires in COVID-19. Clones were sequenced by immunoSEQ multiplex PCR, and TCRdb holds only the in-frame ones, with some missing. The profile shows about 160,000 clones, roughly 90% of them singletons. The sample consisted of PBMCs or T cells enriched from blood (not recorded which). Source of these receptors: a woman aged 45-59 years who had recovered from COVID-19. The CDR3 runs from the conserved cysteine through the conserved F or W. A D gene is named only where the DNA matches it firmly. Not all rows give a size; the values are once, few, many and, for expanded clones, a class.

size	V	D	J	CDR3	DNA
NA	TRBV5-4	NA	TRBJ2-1	CASSLDAVENEQFF	TGTGCCAGCAGCTTGGACGCAGTGGAGAATGAGCAGTTCTTC
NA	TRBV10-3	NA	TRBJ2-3	CAISGAGGSGADTQYF	TGTGCCATCAGTGGAGCCGGGGGATCTGGGGCAGATACGCAGTATTTT
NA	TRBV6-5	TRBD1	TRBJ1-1	CASTPRGRTEAFF	TGTGCCAGCACTCCCAGGGGGCGAACTGAAGCTTTCTTT
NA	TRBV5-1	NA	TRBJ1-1	CASSSSAGVHEAFF	TGCGCCAGCAGTTCCTCGGCGGGGGTACATGAAGCTTTCTTT
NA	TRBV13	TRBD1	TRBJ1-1	CASSSAGTGYPEAFF	TGTGCCAGCAGCTCCGCCGGGACAGGGTACCCTGAAGCTTTCTTT
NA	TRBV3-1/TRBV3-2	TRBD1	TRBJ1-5	CASSQLADRAYSNQPQHF	TGTGCCAGCAGCCAACTCGCGGACAGGGCATATAGCAATCAGCCCCAGCATTTT
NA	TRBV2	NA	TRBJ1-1	CASRIRGNTEAFF	TGTGCCAGCAGAATCAGGGGGAACACTGAAGCTTTCTTT
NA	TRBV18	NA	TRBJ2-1	CASSQSARGVYNEQFF	TGTGCCAGCTCCCAGAGCGCCCGGGGAGTTTACAATGAGCAGTTCTTC
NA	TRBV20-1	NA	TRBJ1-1	CSAIQGLGAFF	TGCAGTGCCATTCAGGGGTTGGGGGCTTTCTTT
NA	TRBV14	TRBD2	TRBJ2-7	CASSLKRESEQYF	TGTGCCAGCAGCCTAAAGCGGGAATCCGAGCAGTACTTC
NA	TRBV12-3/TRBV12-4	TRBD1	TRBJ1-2	CASSFDRDYGYTF	TGTGCCAGCAGTTTCGACAGGGACTATGGCTACACCTTC
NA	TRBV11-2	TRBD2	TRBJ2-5	CASSFTLAGQETQYF	TGTGCCAGCAGCTTTACCCTAGCGGGGCAAGAGACCCAGTACTTC
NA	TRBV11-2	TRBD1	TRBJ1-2	CASSLARGTGVLGYGYTF	TGTGCCAGCAGCTTAGCTCGCGGGACAGGGGTTTTAGGCTATGGCTACACCTTC
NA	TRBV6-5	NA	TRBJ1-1	CASSPSTGNTEAFF	TGTGCCAGCAGTCCGTCGACAGGGAACACTGAAGCTTTCTTT
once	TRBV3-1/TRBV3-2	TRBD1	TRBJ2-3	CASSPGQGRSTDTQYF	TGTGCCAGCAGCCCCGGACAGGGGAGGAGTACAGATACGCAGTATTTT
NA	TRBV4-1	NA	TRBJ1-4	CASSQDRYATNEKLFF	TGCGCCAGCAGCCAAGATCGTTATGCAACTAATGAAAAACTGTTTTTT
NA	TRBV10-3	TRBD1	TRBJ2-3	CAIMGTDRGSTDTQYF	TGTGCCATCATGGGCACGGACAGGGGTAGCACAGATACGCAGTATTTT
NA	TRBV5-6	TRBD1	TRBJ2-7	CASSQGVYEQYF	TGTGCCAGCAGCCAGGGGGTCTACGAGCAGTACTTC
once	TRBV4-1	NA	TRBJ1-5	CASSQERGLGRGRQPQHF	TGCGCCAGCAGCCAAGAAAGGGGTCTAGGAAGGGGCCGTCAGCCCCAGCATTTT
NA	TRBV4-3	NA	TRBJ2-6	CASSQDTGANVLTF	TGCGCCAGCAGCCAAGATACTGGGGCCAACGTCCTGACTTTC
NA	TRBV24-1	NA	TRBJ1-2	CATQGRPNYGYTF	TGTGCCACGCAGGGGCGTCCTAACTATGGCTACACCTTC
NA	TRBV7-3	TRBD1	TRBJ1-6	CASSPSGTGNSPLHF	TGTGCCAGCAGCCCCTCCGGGACAGGGAATTCACCCCTCCACTTT
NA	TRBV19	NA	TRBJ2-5	CASSISGGAGQETQYF	TGTGCCAGTAGTATATCTGGGGGGGCGGGCCAAGAGACCCAGTACTTC
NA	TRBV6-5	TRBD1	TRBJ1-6	CASGTGSSPLHF	TGTGCCTCCGGGACAGGCAGTTCACCCCTCCACTTT
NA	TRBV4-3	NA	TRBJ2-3	CASSQETGTDTQYF	TGCGCCAGCAGCCAAGAGACAGGCACAGATACGCAGTATTTT
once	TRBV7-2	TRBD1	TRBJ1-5	CASSSRDRGPTQHF	TGTGCCAGCAGCTCCCGGGACAGGGGGCCTACCCAGCATTTT
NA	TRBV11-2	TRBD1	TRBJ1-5	CASSPNTDDRAQHF	TGTGCCAGCAGCCCTAATACTGACGACAGGGCCCAGCATTTT
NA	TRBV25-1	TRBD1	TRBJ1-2	CASSEFTGADGYTF	TGTGCCAGCAGTGAATTCACAGGGGCGGATGGCTACACCTTC
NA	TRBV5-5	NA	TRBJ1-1	CASSLAAGFMNTEAFF	TGTGCCAGCAGCTTGGCGGCAGGGTTTATGAACACTGAAGCTTTCTTT
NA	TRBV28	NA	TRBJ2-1	CASIGGGVDYNEQFF	TGTGCCAGCATAGGAGGGGGGGTGGATTACAATGAGCAGTTCTTC
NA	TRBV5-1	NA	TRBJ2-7	CASSPLGGEQYF	TGCGCCAGCAGCCCTCTAGGCGGGGAGCAGTACTTC
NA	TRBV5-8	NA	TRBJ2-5	CASSIPPTAGTQYF	TGTGCCAGCAGCATTCCCCCGACAGCGGGGACCCAGTACTTC
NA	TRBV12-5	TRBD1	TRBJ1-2	CASGLVLGQSQGGYTF	TGTGCTAGTGGTTTGGTATTGGGACAGTCCCAGGGGGGCTACACCTTC
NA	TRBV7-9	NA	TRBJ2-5	CASSPPEETQYF	TGTGCCAGCAGCCCCCCGGAAGAGACCCAGTACTTC
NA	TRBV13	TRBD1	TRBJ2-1	CASSPGTESYNEQFF	TGTGCCAGCAGTCCGGGGACAGAGTCCTACAATGAGCAGTTCTTC
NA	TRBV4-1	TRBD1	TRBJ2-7	CASSPSGGRSYEQYF	TGCGCCAGCAGCCCCTCAGGGGGCAGATCTTACGAGCAGTACTTC
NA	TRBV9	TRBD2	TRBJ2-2	CASSARGLAGVTGELFF	TGTGCCAGCAGCGCGAGGGGACTAGCGGGGGTCACCGGGGAGCTGTTTTTT
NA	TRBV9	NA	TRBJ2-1	CASSVDREQFF	TGTGCCAGCAGCGTAGACAGGGAGCAGTTCTTC
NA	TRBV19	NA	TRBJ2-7	CASSIDPASYEQYF	TGTGCCAGTAGTATTGACCCAGCGTCCTACGAGCAGTACTTC
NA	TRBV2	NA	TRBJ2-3	CASVVDTQYF	TGTGCCAGCGTAGTTGATACGCAGTATTTT
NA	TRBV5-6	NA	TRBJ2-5	CASSLRETQYF	TGTGCCAGCAGCCTGCGGGAGACCCAGTACTTC
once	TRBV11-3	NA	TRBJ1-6	CASSLVHKGSNSPLHF	TGTGCCAGCAGCTTAGTGCATAAAGGGAGCAATTCACCCCTCCACTTT
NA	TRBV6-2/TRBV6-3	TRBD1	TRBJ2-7	CASSPGTGFTHEQYF	TGTGCCAGCAGTCCCGGGACAGGGTTTACCCACGAGCAGTACTTC
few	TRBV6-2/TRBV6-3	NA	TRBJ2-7	CASSYGAGGTPSSYEQYF	TGTGCCAGCAGTTACGGCGCTGGCGGAACCCCAAGCTCCTACGAGCAGTACTTC
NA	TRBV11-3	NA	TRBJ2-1	CASSPYGGLSSYNEQFF	TGTGCCAGCAGCCCGTACGGGGGACTTAGCTCCTACAATGAGCAGTTCTTC
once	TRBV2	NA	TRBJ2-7	CASSGEFDYEQYF	TGTGCCAGCAGTGGAGAGTTCGACTACGAGCAGTACTTC
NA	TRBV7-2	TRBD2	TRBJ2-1	CASSQTSGDEYEQFF	TGTGCCAGCAGCCAAACTAGCGGGGACGAGTATGAGCAGTTCTTC
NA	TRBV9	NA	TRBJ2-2	CASSVEGRFSGWYGELFF	TGTGCCAGCAGCGTAGAAGGCAGATTCTCCGGGTGGTACGGGGAGCTGTTTTTT
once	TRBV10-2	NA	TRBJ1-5	CASSEQRVAGQPQHF	TGCGCCAGCAGTGAGCAGAGGGTCGCGGGTCAGCCCCAGCATTTT
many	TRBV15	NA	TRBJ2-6	CATSRDARSGANVLTF	TGTGCCACCAGCAGAGATGCGCGCTCTGGGGCCAACGTCCTGACTTTC
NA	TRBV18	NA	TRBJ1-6	CASSPTGYNSPLHF	TGTGCCAGCTCCCCTACAGGGTACAATTCACCCCTCCACTTT